Listed below are T cell receptor beta chains from one sample, sequenced in a study of shared clonotypes between healthy human individuals. This table comes from immunoSEQ multiplex PCR, and its TCRdb copy is limited to in-frame clones, with some not included. The table has approximately 2.5 million clones, around nine tenths seen once. The sample taken for sequencing was naive CD4+ T cells sorted from blood. All receptors derive from a young man in good health. Each CDR3 is given with its conserved first and last residue.

TRBV9	TRBJ2-6	CASSSSPQGGGANVLTF
TRBV2	TRBJ1-6	CASRPDYNSPLHF
TRBV29-1	TRBJ1-3	CSVAQANTIYF
TRBV6-1	TRBJ1-1	CASSDWGQGLNTEAFF
TRBV7-2	TRBJ2-1	CASSLVHGYNEQFF
TRBV4-1	TRBJ1-6	CASSQKTGRSLNSPLHF
TRBV7-9	TRBJ2-4	CASSLGDILAKNIQYF
TRBV30	TRBJ1-2	CAWTDQGLWGYTF
TRBV10-2	TRBJ2-3	CASSGDTRLGLYKYF
TRBV5-1	TRBJ2-6	CASSLTSGRGANVLTF
TRBV28	TRBJ2-3	CASTVQGGPDTQYF
TRBV5-1	TRBJ2-3	CASSPYTVSTDTQYF
TRBV10-3	TRBJ2-1	CAISARGVYNEQFF
TRBV7-9	TRBJ2-3	CASSQGGRATDTQYF
TRBV6-5	TRBJ2-7	CASSYSIGSRGYEQYF
TRBV7-7	TRBJ2-1	CASNPYPGAPYNEQFF
TRBV7-2	TRBJ2-1	CASSSGQGVHNEQFF
TRBV27	TRBJ2-3	CASSWGRDTDTQYF
TRBV16	TRBJ1-5	CASSQSHGSQPQHF
TRBV7-9	TRBJ1-5	CASSFWGRDSNQPQHF
TRBV5-4	TRBJ2-1	CASSPPFGTSRYNEQFF
TRBV5-4	TRBJ2-2	CASSSGGPNTGELFF
TRBV2	TRBJ2-6	CASRGPGANVLTF
TRBV7-2	TRBJ2-7	CASSLAVTGIYEQYF
TRBV21-1	TRBJ2-7	CASSLRPLRVRMNYEQYF
TRBV10-2	TRBJ2-5	CASNDRGTETQYF
TRBV28	TRBJ2-7	CASSSSGNEQYF
TRBV5-4	TRBJ1-1	CASSGTGGANTEAFF
TRBV27	TRBJ2-3	CASSFSSGGQDTQYF
TRBV21-1	TRBJ2-1	CASSMTGSTYNEQFF
TRBV19	TRBJ2-7	CASGQSYEQYF
TRBV9	TRBJ2-3	CASSDQLESDTQYF
TRBV27	TRBJ1-4	CASGIGTGGEKLFF
TRBV7-9	TRBJ2-2	CASMGQGDTGELFF
TRBV7-3	TRBJ2-5	CASSRGDRQTQYF
TRBV5-4	TRBJ1-5	CASSPGGGANQPQHF
TRBV10-2	TRBJ2-1	CASSESTRGDSYNEQFF
TRBV19	TRBJ2-5	CASSANPGTGQGETQYF
TRBV5-1	TRBJ2-3	CASSKAGGSTDTQYF
TRBV7-8	TRBJ2-7	CASSSGLAYEQYF
TRBV12-5	TRBJ1-4	CAMVEKLFF
TRBV5-6	TRBJ2-7	CASSLEGGSFHEQYF
TRBV7-8	TRBJ1-5	CASSSPAGARGNQPQHF
TRBV11-2	TRBJ2-7	CASSLVGTSGYEQYF
TRBV5-6	TRBJ2-3	CASSWTGGPPYF
TRBV4-1	TRBJ2-7	CASSQAGEQYF
TRBV2	TRBJ2-3	CASTLGAGLGDTQYF
TRBV13	TRBJ1-1	CASSNPGVMNTEAFF
TRBV2	TRBJ1-6	CASSRGLTADSPLHF
TRBV4-1	TRBJ2-1	CASSQPGLGIGEQFF